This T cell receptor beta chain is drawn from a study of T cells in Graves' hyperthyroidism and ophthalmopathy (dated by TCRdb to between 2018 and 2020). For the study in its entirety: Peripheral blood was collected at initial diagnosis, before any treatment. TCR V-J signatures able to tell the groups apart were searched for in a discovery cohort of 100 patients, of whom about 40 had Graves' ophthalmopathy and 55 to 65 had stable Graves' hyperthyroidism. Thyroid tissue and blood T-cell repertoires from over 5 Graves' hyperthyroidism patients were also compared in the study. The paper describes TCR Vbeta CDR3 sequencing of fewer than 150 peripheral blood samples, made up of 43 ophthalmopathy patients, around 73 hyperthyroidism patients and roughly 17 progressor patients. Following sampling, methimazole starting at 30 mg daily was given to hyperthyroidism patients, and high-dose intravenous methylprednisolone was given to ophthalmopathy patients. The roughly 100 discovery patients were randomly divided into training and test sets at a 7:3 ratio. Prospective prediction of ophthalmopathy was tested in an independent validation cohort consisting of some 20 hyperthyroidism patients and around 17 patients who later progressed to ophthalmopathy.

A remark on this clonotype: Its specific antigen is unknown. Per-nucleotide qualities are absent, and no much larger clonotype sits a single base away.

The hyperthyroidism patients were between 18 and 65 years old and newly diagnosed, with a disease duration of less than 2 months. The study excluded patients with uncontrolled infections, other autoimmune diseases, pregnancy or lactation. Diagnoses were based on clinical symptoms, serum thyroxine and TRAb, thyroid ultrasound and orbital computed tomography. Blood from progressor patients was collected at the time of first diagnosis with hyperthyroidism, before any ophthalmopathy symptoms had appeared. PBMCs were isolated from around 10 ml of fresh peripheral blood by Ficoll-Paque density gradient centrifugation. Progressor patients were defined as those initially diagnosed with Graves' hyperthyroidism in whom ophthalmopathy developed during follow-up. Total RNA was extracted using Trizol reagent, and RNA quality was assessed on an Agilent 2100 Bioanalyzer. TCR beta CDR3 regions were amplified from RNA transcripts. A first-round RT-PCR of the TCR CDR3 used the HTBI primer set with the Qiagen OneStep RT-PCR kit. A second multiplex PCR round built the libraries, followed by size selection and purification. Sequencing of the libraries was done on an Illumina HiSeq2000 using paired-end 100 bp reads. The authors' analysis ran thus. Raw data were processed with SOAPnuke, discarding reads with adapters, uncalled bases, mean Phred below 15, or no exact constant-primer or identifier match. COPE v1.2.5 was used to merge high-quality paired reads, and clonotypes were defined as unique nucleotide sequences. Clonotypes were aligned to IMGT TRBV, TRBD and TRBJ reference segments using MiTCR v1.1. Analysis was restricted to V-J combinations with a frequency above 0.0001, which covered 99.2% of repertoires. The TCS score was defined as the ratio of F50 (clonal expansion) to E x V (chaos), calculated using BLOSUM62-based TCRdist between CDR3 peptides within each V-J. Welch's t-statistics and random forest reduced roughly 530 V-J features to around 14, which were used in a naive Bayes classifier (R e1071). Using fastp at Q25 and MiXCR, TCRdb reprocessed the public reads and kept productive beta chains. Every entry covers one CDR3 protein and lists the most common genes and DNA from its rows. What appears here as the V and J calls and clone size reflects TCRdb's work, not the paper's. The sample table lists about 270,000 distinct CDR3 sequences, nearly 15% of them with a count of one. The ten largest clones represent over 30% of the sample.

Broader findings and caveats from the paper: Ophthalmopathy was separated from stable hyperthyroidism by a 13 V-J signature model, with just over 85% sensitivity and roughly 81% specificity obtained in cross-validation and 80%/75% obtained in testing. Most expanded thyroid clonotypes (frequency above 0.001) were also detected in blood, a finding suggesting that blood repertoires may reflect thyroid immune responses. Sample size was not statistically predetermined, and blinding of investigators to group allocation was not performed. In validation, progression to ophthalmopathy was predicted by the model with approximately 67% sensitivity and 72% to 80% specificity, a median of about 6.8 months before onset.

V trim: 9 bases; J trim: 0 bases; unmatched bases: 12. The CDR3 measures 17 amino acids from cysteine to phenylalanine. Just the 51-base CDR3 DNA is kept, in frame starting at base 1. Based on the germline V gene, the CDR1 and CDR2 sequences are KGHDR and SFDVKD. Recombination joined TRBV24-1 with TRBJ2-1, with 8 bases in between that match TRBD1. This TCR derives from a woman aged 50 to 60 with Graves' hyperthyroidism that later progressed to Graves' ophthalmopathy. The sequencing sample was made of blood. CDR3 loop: CATGGTGSGSSYNEQFF. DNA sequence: TGTGCCACCGGCGGGACAGGATCGGGAAGCTCCTACAATGAGCAGTTCTTC.